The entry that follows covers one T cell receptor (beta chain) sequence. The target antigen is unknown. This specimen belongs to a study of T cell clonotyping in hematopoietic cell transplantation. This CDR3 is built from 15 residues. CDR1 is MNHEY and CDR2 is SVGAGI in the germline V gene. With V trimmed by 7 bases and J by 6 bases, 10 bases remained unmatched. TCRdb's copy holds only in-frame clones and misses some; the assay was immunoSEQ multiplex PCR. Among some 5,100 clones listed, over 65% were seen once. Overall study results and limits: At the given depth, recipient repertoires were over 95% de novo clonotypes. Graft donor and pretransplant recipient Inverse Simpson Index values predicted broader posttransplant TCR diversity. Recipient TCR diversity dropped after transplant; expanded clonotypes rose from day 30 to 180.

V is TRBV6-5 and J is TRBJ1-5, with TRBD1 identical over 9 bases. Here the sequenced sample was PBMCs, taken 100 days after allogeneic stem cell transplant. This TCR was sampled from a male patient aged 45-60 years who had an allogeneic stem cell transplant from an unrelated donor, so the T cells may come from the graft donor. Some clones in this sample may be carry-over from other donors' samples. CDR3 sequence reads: CASTRKTGGGQPQHF. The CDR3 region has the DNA TGTGCCAGCACTAGAAAGACAGGGGGAGGTCAGCCCCAGCATTTT.